This TCR beta chain was sequenced for a study of identical twins. TCRdb reprocessed the 5' RACE reads with MiXCR, giving one entry per CDR3 protein. The sample yields roughly 480,000 distinct CDR3 sequences, roughly 26% seen once. V lost 5 bases to trimming and J lost 6 bases, with 11 bases between them. Germline V gives CDR1 MNHNY, CDR2 SVGAGI (reference sequence). This CDR3 is built from 13 residues. This clonotype was counted many times. A further study also used this sample, focusing on T cells expressing NK-cell markers.

The chain has TRBV6-6 and TRBJ2-1, with a possible D match to TRBD1 (5 bases). This clonotype was sampled from a woman between 18 and 29 years old in good health. Sequencing was performed on CD4+ T cells sorted from blood. The CDR3 DNA reads TGTGCCAGCAGTCGGACATACTCCAATGAGCAGTTCTTC. It specifies CASSRTYSNEQFF.